This TCR beta chain was documented in a study of T cells expressing NK-cell markers. In the study overall: Cells sorted as CD3+CD56+NKG2C+, CD3+CD56+NKG2C- and CD3+CD56-NKG2C+ T cells supplied the TCR beta repertoires.

This CDR3 comprises 13 residues. Germline CDR1 reads SQVTM; CDR2 reads ANQGSEA. The authors made TCR beta cDNA libraries by 5'RACE template switching. This switching added a universal primer site and UMIs. TCRdb re-called the 5' RACE reads and shows each CDR3 protein once, DNA omitted. There are about 540,000 distinct CDR3 sequences in the sample, with roughly 3.5% held by the top ten. The material sequenced was blood T cells: a sorted CD56 or NKG2C T cell subset, CD4+ or CD8+ T cells, or bulk PBMC T cells (not recorded which). The genes are TRBV29-1 and TRBJ1-1; TCRdb proposes TRBD1, but this gene call is untestable without DNA. This receptor was identified in a man aged 18 to 30 in good health. The CDR3: CSVDMGGGTEAFF. Combining the CDR3 with reference TRBV29-1 and TRBJ1-1 gives the whole variable domain SAVISQKPSRDICQRGTSLTIQCQVDSQVTMMFWYRQQPGQSLTLIATANQGSEATYESGFVIDKFPISRPNLTFSTLTVSNMSPEDSSIYLCSVDMGGGTEAFFGQGTRLTVV.